One and the same sample provided the 5 T cell receptor beta chains below, sequenced in a study of blood T cell repertoires in COVID-19. The table came from immunoSEQ multiplex PCR; TCRdb's copy has only in-frame clones and leaves some out. The sample carries about 59,000 clones, 75% to 95% recorded once. The sequencing input was peripheral blood. The receptors derive from an elderly man with acute or convalescent COVID-19.

The chain couples TRBV15 to TRBJ1-2; D might be TRBD1 (5 bases). Trimming removed 4 bases at V and 4 bases at J, with 13 bases between. The CDR3 is 14 residues long. CDR1 and CDR2 from the germline V gene are LNHNV and YYDKDF (reference sequence). In nucleotides, the CDR3 is TGTGCCACCAGCACCAGGGAGGAAGGCTATGGCTACACCTTC. Protein product: CATSTREEGYGYTF.

The chain has TRBV9 and TRBJ2-2, with 7 bases lining up with TRBD1. Per germline, CDR1 SGDLS and CDR2 YYNGEE. The CDR3 has 16 amino acids. V trimming: 0 bases; J trimming: 0 bases; junction bases outside the gene matches: 2. CDR3 loop: CASSVDGTANTGELFF. The CDR3 DNA reads TGTGCCAGCAGCGTAGATGGGACAGCGAACACCGGGGAGCTGTTTTTT.

The rearrangement links TRBV2 to TRBJ1-5; possible D gene TRBD1, 6 bases. The CDR3 spans 15 residues. V dropped 4 bases and J dropped 2 bases, with 12 bases sitting between them. Germline values: CDR1 SNHLY, CDR2 FYNNEI. Here the CDR3 DNA reads TGTGCCAGCAGTGTCGGGGGGCTTGGCAATCAGCCCCAGCATTTT. It yields the protein CASSVGGLGNQPQHF.

The gene calls are TRBV5-8 and TRBJ1-1, with 7 bases matching TRBD1. The length of the CDR3 is 15 residues. The V segment lost 4 bases and the J segment 2 bases; nucleotides outside the gene matches: 8. The germline V gene has CDR1 SGHTS and CDR2 YDEGEE. In DNA form, the CDR3 reads TGTGCCAGCAGCGGTTCCGGGACAGTTAACACTGAAGCTTTCTTT. Protein: CASSGSGTVNTEAFF.

J is TRBJ1-1 and V is TRBV10-3; TRBD1 matches at 7 bases. Germline-derived CDR1 and CDR2 are ENHRY and SYGVKD. There are 14 residues in the CDR3. Trimming at V came to 5 bases and at J to 1 base, leaving 4 bases not matched to a gene. This CDR3 reads CAISPGQTNTEAFF. In nucleotides, the CDR3 is TGTGCCATCAGTCCGGGACAGACGAACACTGAAGCTTTCTTT.